These 13 T cell receptor beta chains came from one sample sequenced in a study of blood T cell repertoires in COVID-19. Sequencing was performed with immunoSEQ multiplex PCR; in TCRdb, only in-frame clones are kept and a portion is missing. In the table there are 270,000 or so clones, 86% of which are singletons. The sequenced sample was peripheral blood. The origin of the receptors is a woman in her 30s with COVID-19, enrolled during active disease.

This CDR3 is CASSRLAGGTDTQYF. DNA for the CDR3: TGTGCCAGCAGCCGGCTAGCGGGGGGCACAGATACGCAGTATTTT. V gene TRBV3-1 (or the pseudogene TRBV3-2) combines with J gene TRBJ2-3; 10 bases are shared with TRBD2. J lost 1 base, V lost 4 bases, and 2 bases had no gene match. The length of the CDR3 is 15 residues. Germline CDR1 and CDR2: LGHDT and YNNKEL (reference sequence).

The chain employs TRBV6-4 and TRBJ2-1; D possibly corresponds to TRBD1 (5 bases). CDR3 length: 16 residues. Between the trimmed V and J ends, which lost 2 bases and 6 bases, there was a span of 17 bases. CDR1 is MRHNA, CDR2 SNTAGT, per germline. The CDR3 DNA sequence: TGTGCCAGCAGTGACGGCCCCGCATTGGGGCCCAATGAGCAGTTCTTC. It codes for CASSDGPALGPNEQFF.

The chain is built from TRBV3-1 (or the pseudogene TRBV3-2) and TRBJ2-3; 8 bases line up with TRBD2. V lost 1 base to trimming and J lost 3 bases; unmatched junction nucleotides: 6. CDR1 is LGHDT, CDR2 YNNKEL, per germline (reference sequence). This CDR3 spans 16 amino acids. CDR3 amino acids: CASSQVAGGRTDTQYF. The CDR3 region has the DNA TGTGCCAGCAGCCAAGTTGCGGGGGGTAGAACAGATACGCAGTATTTT.

V gene TRBV4-2 combines with J gene TRBJ2-2, with D maybe TRBD2 (6 bases). The ends were cut back, 2 bases at V and 6 bases at J, with 16 bases in the middle. Germline CDR1 reads LGHNA; CDR2 reads YNFKEQ. The CDR3 consists of 16 residues. The CDR3 sequence: CASSQPGVGPAGELFF. Written as DNA, the CDR3 is TGTGCCAGCAGCCAACCGGGGGTGGGGCCCGCCGGGGAGCTGTTTTTT.

The chain employs TRBV27 and TRBJ2-1, with D perhaps matching TRBD2 (5 bases). V lost 7 bases and J 9 bases, leaving 19 bases between the germline ends. CDR1 and CDR2 (germline): MNHEY, SMNVEV (reference sequence). The CDR3 contains 14 residues. The DNA of the CDR3 is TGTGCCAGCACCTCACTAGAATTTCTCGGTGAGCAGTTCTTC. Translation: CASTSLEFLGEQFF.

The chain combines TRBV2 with TRBJ2-1; 14 positions match TRBD2. Germline V lookup: CDR1 SNHLY, CDR2 FYNNEI. There are 14 residues in the CDR3. V trimming: 6 bases; J trimming: 8 bases; junction bases outside the gene matches: 3. For the CDR3, the DNA is TGTGCCAGCAGGGGACTAGCGGGGGCCGATGAGCAGTTCTTC. It encodes CASRGLAGADEQFF.

This clone occurred once. J is TRBJ1-4 and V is TRBV4-2, with D uncertain. CDR1 is LGHNA and CDR2 is YNFKEQ in the germline V gene. The CDR3 loop spans 12 amino acids. Trimming removed 1 base at V and 7 bases at J, with 4 bases between. The CDR3 DNA sequence: TGTGCCAGCAGCCAAGTCGGTGAAAAACTGTTTTTT. It is translated as CASSQVGEKLFF.

The chain combines TRBV15 with TRBJ2-7, with 8 bases matching TRBD1. The CDR3 length is 13 residues. With 5 bases clipped from V and 4 bases from J, the junction kept 4 bases outside the gene matches. CDR1 and CDR2 (germline): LNHNV, YYDKDF (reference sequence). The CDR3 sequence: CATSEGQGYEQYF. The CDR3 coding sequence is TGTGCCACCAGCGAAGGACAGGGATACGAGCAGTACTTC. Drawing the rest from reference TRBV15 and TRBJ2-7, the complete variable domain is DAMVIQNPRYQVTQFGKPVTLSCSQTLNHNVMYWYQQKSSQAPKLLFHYYDKDFNNEADTPDNFQSRRPNTSFCFLDIRSPGLGDTAMYLCATSEGQGYEQYFGPGTRLTVT.

The chain employs TRBV5-1 and TRBJ2-1; 14 bases are shared with TRBD2. The CDR3 has 16 residues. The trim removed 2 bases at V and 15 bases at J, leaving 13 bases unmatched. Germline assignment: CDR1 SGHRS and CDR2 YFSETQ. This CDR3 is CASSFQTSGGAASAFF. CDR3 DNA sequence: TGCGCCAGCAGCTTCCAGACTAGCGGGGGGGCCGCTTCCGCGTTCTTC.

This rearrangement joins TRBV10-2 to TRBJ1-2; the match to TRBD1 covers 9 bases. Germline CDR1 reads WSHSY; CDR2 reads SAAADI. J gave up 5 bases and V 6 bases, and 10 bases lay outside the gene matches. CDR3 length: 15 amino acids. CDR3 bases: TGCGCCAGCAGGGATCCAGGGGGACAGGGATATGGCTACACCTTC. This encodes CASRDPGGQGYGYTF.

The J gene is TRBJ2-7, the V gene TRBV27, with no clear D. V gave up 2 bases and J gave up 3 bases, with 11 bases separating them. The CDR3 sequence is 14 residues long. Germline CDR1 is MNHEY and CDR2 is SMNVEV (reference sequence). This CDR3 is CASSLVMTGYEQYF. Written as DNA, the CDR3 is TGTGCCAGCAGTTTAGTCATGACGGGCTACGAGCAGTACTTC.

The chain has TRBV3-1 (or the pseudogene TRBV3-2) and TRBJ2-7; 7 nucleotides align to TRBD2. J gave up 6 bases and V 8 bases, and 7 bases lay outside the gene matches. Germline lookup yields CDR1 LGHDT and CDR2 YNNKEL (reference sequence). The CDR3 totals 12 residues. The chain's CDR3 is CASQPGRGEQYF. The CDR3 DNA reads as TGTGCCAGCCAGCCGGGGAGGGGCGAGCAGTACTTC.

This chain uses TRBV7-9 with TRBJ2-3, with unresolved D. The V and J ends lost 5 bases and 0 bases respectively, with 6 bases between them. The CDR3 loop spans 13 amino acids. Germline V gene sequence: CDR1 SEHNR, CDR2 FQNEAQ (reference sequence). The CDR3 loop reads CASSPKSTDTQYF. The CDR3, as DNA: TGTGCCAGCAGCCCTAAGAGCACAGATACGCAGTATTTT.